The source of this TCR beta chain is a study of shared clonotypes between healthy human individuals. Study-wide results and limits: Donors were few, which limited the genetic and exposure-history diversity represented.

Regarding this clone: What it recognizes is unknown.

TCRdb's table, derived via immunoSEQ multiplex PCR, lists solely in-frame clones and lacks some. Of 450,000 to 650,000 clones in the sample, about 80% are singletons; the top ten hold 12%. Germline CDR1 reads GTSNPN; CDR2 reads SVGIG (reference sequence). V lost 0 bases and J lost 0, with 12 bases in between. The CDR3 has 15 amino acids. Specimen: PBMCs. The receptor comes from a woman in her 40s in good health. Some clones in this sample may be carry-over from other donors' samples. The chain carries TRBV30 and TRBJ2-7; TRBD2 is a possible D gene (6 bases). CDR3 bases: TGTGCCTGGAGTGTCCGTCTCGGGAGCTCCTACGAGCAGTACTTC. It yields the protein CAWSVRLGSSYEQYF.